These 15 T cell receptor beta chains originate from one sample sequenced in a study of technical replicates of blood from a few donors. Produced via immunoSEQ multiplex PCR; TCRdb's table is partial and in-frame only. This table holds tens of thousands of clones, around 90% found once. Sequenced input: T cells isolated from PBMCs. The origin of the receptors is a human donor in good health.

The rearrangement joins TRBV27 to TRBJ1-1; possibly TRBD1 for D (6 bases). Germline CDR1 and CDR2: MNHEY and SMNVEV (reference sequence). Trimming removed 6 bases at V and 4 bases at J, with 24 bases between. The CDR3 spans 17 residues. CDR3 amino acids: CASRRILQGRLSTEAFF. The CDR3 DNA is TGTGCCAGCAGGCGAATCTTACAGGGAAGGCTGAGCACTGAAGCTTTCTTT.

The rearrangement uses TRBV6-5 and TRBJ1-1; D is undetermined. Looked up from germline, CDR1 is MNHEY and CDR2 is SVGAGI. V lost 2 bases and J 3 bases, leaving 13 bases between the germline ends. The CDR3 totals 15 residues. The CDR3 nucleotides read TGTGCCAGCAGTTACAAGGAGGAGGGCTACACTGAAGCTTTCTTT. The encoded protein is CASSYKEEGYTEAFF.

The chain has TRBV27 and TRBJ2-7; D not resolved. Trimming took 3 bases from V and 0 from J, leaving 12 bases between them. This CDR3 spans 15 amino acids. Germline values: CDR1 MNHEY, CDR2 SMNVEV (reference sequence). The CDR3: CASSFEPLSSYEQYF. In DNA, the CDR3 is TGTGCCAGCAGTTTTGAGCCACTGAGCTCCTACGAGCAGTACTTC.

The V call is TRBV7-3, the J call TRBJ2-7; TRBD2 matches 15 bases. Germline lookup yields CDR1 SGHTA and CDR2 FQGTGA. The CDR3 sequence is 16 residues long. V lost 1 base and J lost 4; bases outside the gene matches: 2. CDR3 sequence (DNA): TGTGCCAGCAGCTTAATGGGACTAGCGGGGGGATACGAGCAGTACTTC. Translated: CASSLMGLAGGYEQYF.

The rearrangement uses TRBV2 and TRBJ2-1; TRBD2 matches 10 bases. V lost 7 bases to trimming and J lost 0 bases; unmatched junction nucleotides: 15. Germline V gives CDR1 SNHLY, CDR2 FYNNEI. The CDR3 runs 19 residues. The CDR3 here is CASTALGLAELSSYNEQFF. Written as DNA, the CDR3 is TGTGCCAGCACCGCTCTAGGACTAGCGGAACTAAGCTCCTACAATGAGCAGTTCTTC. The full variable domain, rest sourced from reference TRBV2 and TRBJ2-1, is EPEVTQTPSHQVTQMGQEVILRCVPISNHLYFYWYRQILGQKVEFLVSFYNNEISEKSEIFDDQFSVERPDGSNFTLKIRSTKLEDSAMYFCASTALGLAELSSYNEQFFGPGTRLTVL.

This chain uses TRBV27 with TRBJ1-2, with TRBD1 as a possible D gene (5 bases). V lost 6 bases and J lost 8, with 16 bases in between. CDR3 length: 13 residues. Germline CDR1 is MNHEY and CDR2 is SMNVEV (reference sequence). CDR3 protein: CASSDGLGLGYTF. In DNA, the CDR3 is TGTGCCAGCAGCGACGGCCTGGGACTAGGCTACACCTTC.

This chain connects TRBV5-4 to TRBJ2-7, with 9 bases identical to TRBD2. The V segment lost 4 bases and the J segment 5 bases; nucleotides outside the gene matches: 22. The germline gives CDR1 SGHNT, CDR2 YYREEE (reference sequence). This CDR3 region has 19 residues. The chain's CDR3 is CASSPTLPGLAPQPHEQYF. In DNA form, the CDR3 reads TGTGCCAGCAGCCCTACTTTACCGGGACTAGCTCCCCAACCTCACGAGCAGTACTTC.

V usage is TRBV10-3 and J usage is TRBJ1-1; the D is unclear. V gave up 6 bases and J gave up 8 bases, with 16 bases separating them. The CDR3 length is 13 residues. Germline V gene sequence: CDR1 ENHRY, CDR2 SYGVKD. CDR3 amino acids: CAISFDPGKEAFF. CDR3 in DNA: TGTGCCATCAGCTTCGACCCGGGAAAGGAAGCTTTCTTT.

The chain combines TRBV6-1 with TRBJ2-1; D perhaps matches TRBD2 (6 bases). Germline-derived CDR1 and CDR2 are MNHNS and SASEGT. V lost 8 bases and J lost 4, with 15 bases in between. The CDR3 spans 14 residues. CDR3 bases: TGTGCCAGCCTAACCGGGAGTGCGTACAATGAGCAGTTCTTC. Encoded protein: CASLTGSAYNEQFF.

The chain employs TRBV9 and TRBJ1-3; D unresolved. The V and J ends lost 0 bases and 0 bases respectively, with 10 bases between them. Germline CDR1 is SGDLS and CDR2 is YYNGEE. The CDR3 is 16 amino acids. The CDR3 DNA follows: TGTGCCAGCAGCGTAGGATCGGGGTACTCTGGAAACACCATATATTTT. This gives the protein CASSVGSGYSGNTIYF.

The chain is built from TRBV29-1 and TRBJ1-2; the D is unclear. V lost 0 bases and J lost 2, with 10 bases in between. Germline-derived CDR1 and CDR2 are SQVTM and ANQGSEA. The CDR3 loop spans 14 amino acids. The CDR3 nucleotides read TGCAGCGTTGAAGATCTAAGAATCAACTATGGCTACACCTTC. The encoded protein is CSVEDLRINYGYTF.

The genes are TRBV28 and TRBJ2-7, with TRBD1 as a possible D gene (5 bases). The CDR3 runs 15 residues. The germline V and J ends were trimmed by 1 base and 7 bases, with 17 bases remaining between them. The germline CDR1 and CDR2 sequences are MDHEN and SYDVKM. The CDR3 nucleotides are TGTGCCAGCAGTTTATCGGACACCGTTCATGGGGAGCAGTACTTC. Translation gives CASSLSDTVHGEQYF.

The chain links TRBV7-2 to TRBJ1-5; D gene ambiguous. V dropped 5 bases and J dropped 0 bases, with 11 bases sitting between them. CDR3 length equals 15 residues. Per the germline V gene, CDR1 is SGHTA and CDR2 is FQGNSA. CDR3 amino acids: CASSPEAYSNQPQHF. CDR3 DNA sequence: TGTGCCAGCAGCCCAGAGGCTTATAGCAATCAGCCCCAGCATTTT. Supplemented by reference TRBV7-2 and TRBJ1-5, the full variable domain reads GAGVSQSPSNKVTEKGKDVELRCDPISGHTALYWYRQSLGQGLEFLIYFQGNSAPDKSGLPSDRFSAERTGGSVSTLTIQRTQQEDSAVYLCASSPEAYSNQPQHFGDGTRLSIL.

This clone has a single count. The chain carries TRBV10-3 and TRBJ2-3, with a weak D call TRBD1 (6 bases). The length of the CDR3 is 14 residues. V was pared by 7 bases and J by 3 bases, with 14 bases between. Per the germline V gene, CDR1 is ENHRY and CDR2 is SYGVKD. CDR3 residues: CAIKPDRPTDTQYF. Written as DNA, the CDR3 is TGTGCCATCAAACCGGACAGACCTACAGATACGCAGTATTTT.

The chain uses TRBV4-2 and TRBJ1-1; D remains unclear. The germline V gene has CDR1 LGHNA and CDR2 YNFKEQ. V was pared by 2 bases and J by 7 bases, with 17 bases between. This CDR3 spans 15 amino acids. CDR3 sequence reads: CASSQQEVSPGEAFF. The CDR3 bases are TGTGCCAGCAGCCAACAGGAGGTCTCTCCCGGTGAAGCTTTCTTT.